Each of the 9 T cell receptor beta chains below was sequenced from the same sample in a study of regulatory T cells in long-lasting Graves disease. Relying on iRepertoire HTBI primers and Arm-PCR of CDR3 regions, the team built TCR beta libraries. TCRdb redid the calling of the multiplex PCR reads with MiXCR, one entry per CDR3 protein. The repertoire holds roughly 420,000 distinct CDR3 sequences, 12% to 15% seen once, with approximately 17% in the top ten. Time point indicated: newly diagnosed GD, antithyroid drugs for less than 3 months. After RNA was extracted from PBMCs, the TCR library was made from it. This sample was also put to use in a study of T cells in Graves' hyperthyroidism and ophthalmopathy.

This material consisted of peripheral blood mononuclear cells (PBMCs), taken at new diagnosis, from a patient treated with antithyroid drugs. All receptors derive from a woman between 45 and 65 years old with Graves disease.

There are a few counts of this clonotype. V usage is TRBV29-1 and J usage is TRBJ2-7, with TRBD1 identical over 7 bases. Germline assignment: CDR1 SQVTM and CDR2 ANQGSEA. V shed 4 bases, J shed 0 bases, and the junction held 0 bases outside the gene matches. This CDR3 has 12 amino acids. CDR3 amino acids: CSVGDSSYEQYF. In DNA form, the CDR3 reads TGCAGCGTTGGGGACAGCTCCTACGAGCAGTACTTC.

This clonotype was seen repeatedly, ten times or more. The chain carries TRBV6-1 and TRBJ2-4, with 9 bases that match TRBD2. V lost 6 bases, J lost 1 base, and 7 bases stayed unmatched. From germline, CDR1 is MNHNS and CDR2 SASEGT. The length of the CDR3 is 16 residues. The CDR3 protein is CASSSPTSGAKNIQYF. CDR3 coding DNA: TGTGCCAGCAGCTCGCCGACTAGCGGCGCCAAAAACATTCAGTACTTC.

This clonotype was seen at least ten times. The V and J genes are TRBV7-2 and TRBJ2-1; 10 nucleotides agree with TRBD2. V gave up 5 bases and J gave up 8 bases; unmatched junction bases: 12. CDR1 is SGHTA and CDR2 is FQGNSA in the germline V gene. This CDR3 spans 16 amino acids. CDR3 nucleotides: TGTGCCAGCAGCCCTAGCCGGCTAGCGGGAGTATATGAGCAGTTCTTC. It translates to CASSPSRLAGVYEQFF.

This clonotype showed up many times. The genes are TRBV7-6 and TRBJ2-7; D is unresolved. V shed 5 bases and J shed 0 bases, with 14 bases lying between them. Germline V CDR1 and CDR2: SGHVS, FNYEAQ. The CDR3 runs to 15 residues. CDR3 residues: CASSPGRLSSYEQYF. Here the CDR3 DNA reads TGTGCCAGCAGCCCCGGCAGGTTAAGCTCCTACGAGCAGTACTTC.

This clonotype was recorded at least ten times. V and J are TRBV12-3 or TRBV12-4 and TRBJ1-6; 9 bases map to TRBD1. The V gene end was trimmed by 2 bases and the J gene end by 7 bases; junction bases not matched to a gene: 6. This CDR3 is 16 amino acids long. The CDR3 spells CASSLNTGQGNSPLHF. The CDR3 DNA reads as TGTGCCAGCAGTTTAAACACGGGACAGGGAAATTCACCCCTCCACTTT.

There are many counts of this clonotype. The rearrangement uses TRBV30 and TRBJ1-3, with unresolved D. CDR3 length: 13 amino acids. V was shortened by 4 bases and J by 0 bases, with 7 bases between the two germline ends. Germline V gene lookup returns CDR1 GTSNPN and CDR2 SVGIG (reference sequence). In DNA, the CDR3 is TGTGCCTGGACAGCGATCTCTGGAAACACCATATATTTT. It encodes CAWTAISGNTIYF.

A word on this clonotype: A much larger clone sits a single nucleotide away, making a read error possible. The chain recombines TRBV5-4 with TRBJ1-1; D is ambiguous. The germline V gene encodes CDR1 SGHNT and CDR2 YYREEE (reference sequence). This CDR3 is built from 14 residues. In nucleotides, the CDR3 is TGTGCCAGCAGCCAAGGACTGATGAACACTGAAGCTCTCTTT. This sequence encodes CASSQGLMNTEALF.

Regarding this clonotype: Here the CDR3 omits its conserved ending phenylalanine or tryptophan, so a read error is the likely source. V gene TRBV18 combines with J gene TRBJ2-3; 9 nucleotides align to TRBD1. The length of the CDR3 is 15 residues. CDR1 and CDR2 (germline): KGHSH, LQKENI. DNA for the CDR3: TGTGCCAGCCCACCACCGGGACAGGGAACAGATACGCAGTATGTT. It specifies CASPPPGQGTDTQYV.

This clonotype came up many times. This rearrangement joins TRBV5-1 to TRBJ2-1; TRBD2 matches at 11 bases. V gave up 0 bases and J gave up 4 bases; unmatched junction bases: 3. In germline, CDR1 is SGHRS, CDR2 YFSETQ. This CDR3 contains 16 residues. The CDR3 loop reads CASSLDPSGGYNEQFF. Written as DNA, the CDR3 is TGCGCCAGCAGCTTGGATCCTAGCGGGGGGTACAATGAGCAGTTCTTC. Combining the CDR3 with reference TRBV5-1 and TRBJ2-1 gives the whole variable domain KAGVTQTPRYLIKTRGQQVTLSCSPISGHRSVSWYQQTPGQGLQFLFEYFSETQRNKGNFPGRFSGRQFSNSRSEMNVSTLELGDSALYLCASSLDPSGGYNEQFFGPGTRLTVL.